The 24 T cell receptor beta chains below were found in one sample sequenced in a study of shared clonotypes between healthy human individuals. TCRdb keeps only in-frame clones here, not all; method: immunoSEQ multiplex PCR. The sample holds 500,000 to 550,000 clones; 90% to 96% are singletons and the top ten take approximately 0.067%. Sequencing input: naive CD4+ T cells sorted from blood. Subset specified: CD45RA+ positively selected. These receptors originate from a woman aged 25 to 39 in good health.

This CDR3 reads CASSNPRGTSTDTQYF. The CDR3 bases are TGTGCCAGTAGTAACCCCAGGGGAACCAGCACAGATACGCAGTATTTT. This chain connects TRBV19 to TRBJ2-3; D possibly corresponds to TRBD1 (6 bases). CDR3 length: 16 amino acids. Trimming removed 4 bases at V and 0 bases at J, with 14 bases between. CDR1 LNHDA and CDR2 SQIVND come from the germline V gene (reference sequence).

As for this clone: In the same sample, other DNA sequences code for this CDR3. This chain connects TRBV6-1 to TRBJ1-1, with TRBD1 matching over 10 bases. The CDR3 loop spans 19 amino acids. V lost 5 bases to trimming and J lost 4 bases; unmatched junction nucleotides: 19. Germline CDR1 and CDR2: MNHNS and SASEGT. CDR3 bases: TGTGCCAGCAGTAAAGTATCCGGGACAGGGGATCGTCGGGGCACTGAAGCTTTCTTT. Amino acids: CASSKVSGTGDRRGTEAFF.

The chain recombines TRBV28 with TRBJ1-4; a possible D gene is TRBD1 (5 bases). The CDR3 spans 17 residues. Germline loops: CDR1 MDHEN, CDR2 SYDVKM. Trimming took off 3 bases at V and 4 bases at J, with 18 bases between the two ends. Here the CDR3 reads CASSFRFGAPLNEKLFF. CDR3 nucleotide sequence: TGTGCCAGCAGTTTCCGGTTTGGGGCCCCACTTAATGAAAAACTGTTTTTT. The full variable domain, with the rest looked up from reference TRBV28 and TRBJ1-4, is DVKVTQSSRYLVKRTGEKVFLECVQDMDHENMFWYRQDPGLGLRLIYFSYDVKMKEKGDIPEGYSVSREKKERFSLILESASTNQTSMYLCASSFRFGAPLNEKLFFGSGTQLSVL.

The chain joins TRBV18 to TRBJ2-7, with D possibly TRBD1 on 6 matching bases. The CDR3 is 13 amino acids. Germline V gene sequence: CDR1 KGHSH, CDR2 LQKENI. The V end was cut by 5 bases, the J end by 2 bases, with 10 bases between. Here the CDR3 reads CASSGQSAYEQYF. As DNA, the CDR3 is TGTGCCAGCTCAGGACAGTCGGCCTACGAGCAGTACTTC.

The count of this clone is one. V and J are TRBV28 and TRBJ2-7, with no clear D. Deletions cut 3 bases from V and 3 bases from J, with 6 bases between. In germline, CDR1 is MDHEN, CDR2 SYDVKM. CDR3 size: 12 residues. The CDR3: CASSFFNYEQYF. CDR3 in DNA: TGTGCCAGCAGTTTCTTCAACTACGAGCAGTACTTC. Complete variable domain (other parts from reference TRBV28 and TRBJ2-7): DVKVTQSSRYLVKRTGEKVFLECVQDMDHENMFWYRQDPGLGLRLIYFSYDVKMKEKGDIPEGYSVSREKKERFSLILESASTNQTSMYLCASSFFNYEQYFGPGTRLTVT.

This rearrangement joins TRBV7-9 to TRBJ2-1, with 13 bases matching TRBD2. Germline CDR1 SEHNR, CDR2 FQNEAQ (reference sequence). The CDR3 runs to 15 residues. J was trimmed by 7 bases and V by 6 bases; bases with no gene match: 6. The CDR3 sequence: CASRPGLAGDNEQFF. The DNA of the CDR3 is TGTGCCAGCAGACCAGGACTAGCGGGAGATAATGAGCAGTTCTTC.

CDR3 residues: CASSLAAANTGELFF. The CDR3 DNA is TGTGCCAGCAGCCTAGCGGCCGCGAACACCGGGGAGCTGTTTTTT. The chain links TRBV28 to TRBJ2-2; TRBD2 matches at 7 bases. The CDR3 extends over 15 amino acids. The V gene's germline CDR1 is MDHEN and CDR2 SYDVKM. Germline trimming cut 6 bases from V and 0 bases from J; bases unmatched to any gene: 4.

The chain combines TRBV5-4 with TRBJ2-5; no clear D gene. CDR3 length equals 15 residues. V was pared by 4 bases and J by 2 bases, with 15 bases between. Germline CDR1 is SGHNT and CDR2 is YYREEE (reference sequence). The CDR3 sequence is CASSLPGSRQETQYF. DNA of the CDR3: TGTGCCAGCAGCCTACCGGGTTCCAGGCAAGAGACCCAGTACTTC.

The chain joins TRBV4-1 to TRBJ1-4, with TRBD1 matching 7 bases. This CDR3 is built from 16 residues. CDR1 and CDR2 (germline): MGHRA, YSYEKL. The trim removed 1 base at V and 5 bases at J, leaving 7 bases unmatched. The CDR3 DNA is TGCGCCAGCAGCCAAGCCGCGGGACAGCTGAATGAAAAACTGTTTTTT. Translated, it gives CASSQAAGQLNEKLFF.

This chain connects TRBV9 to TRBJ2-3, with 8 positions matching TRBD1. Germline V gene sequence: CDR1 SGDLS, CDR2 YYNGEE. The V gene end was trimmed by 2 bases and the J gene end by 5 bases; junction bases not matched to a gene: 7. The CDR3 covers 15 residues. The CDR3 region has the DNA TGTGCCAGCAGCGTTTCGCAGGGGGCAAAAGATACGCAGTATTTT. Its translation is CASSVSQGAKDTQYF.

This clone was detected only once. This rearrangement joins TRBV5-1 to TRBJ2-2; the match to TRBD2 covers 11 bases. The CDR3 covers 17 residues. Looked up from germline, CDR1 is SGHRS and CDR2 is YFSETQ. V trimming: 4 bases; J trimming: 3 bases; junction bases outside the gene matches: 8. CDR3 region: CASSPGTSGKDTGELFF. In nucleotides, the CDR3 is TGCGCCAGCAGCCCCGGGACTAGCGGAAAGGACACCGGGGAGCTGTTTTTT.

The chain has TRBV19 and TRBJ2-7; 8 nucleotides agree with TRBD1. After removal of 3 bases from V and 0 bases from J, the junction contained 4 bases not matched to a gene. Per germline, CDR1 LNHDA and CDR2 SQIVND (reference sequence). CDR3 length: 15 amino acids. CDR3 bases: TGTGCCAGTAGTATTGGGCAGGGGGCCTCCTACGAGCAGTACTTC. Amino acid sequence: CASSIGQGASYEQYF.

V usage is TRBV28 and J usage is TRBJ1-5, with TRBD1 as a possible D gene (5 bases). CDR1 MDHEN and CDR2 SYDVKM come from the germline V gene. The CDR3 length is 13 residues. V was shortened by 8 bases and J by 5 bases, with 13 bases between the two germline ends. CDR3 region: CASGGVVHQPQHF. CDR3 DNA: TGTGCCAGCGGAGGGGTGGTCCATCAGCCCCAGCATTTT.

The chain uses TRBV28 and TRBJ2-2; the D gene is possibly TRBD2 (6 bases). Germline V gene data show CDR1 as MDHEN and CDR2 as SYDVKM. The CDR3 is made up of 17 amino acids. V lost 1 base and J 0 bases, leaving 12 bases between the germline ends. CDR3 protein: CASSLLGGNANTGELFF. The CDR3 coding sequence is TGTGCCAGCAGTTTATTAGGCGGGAACGCGAACACCGGGGAGCTGTTTTTT.

The gene calls are TRBV9 and TRBJ2-5; a possible D gene is TRBD1 (7 bases). Germline assignment: CDR1 SGDLS and CDR2 YYNGEE. V lost 0 bases and J 5 bases, leaving 17 bases between the germline ends. The CDR3 loop spans 16 amino acids. This CDR3 is CASSVVGGGNYETQYF. The CDR3 region has the DNA TGTGCCAGCAGCGTAGTTGGAGGGGGCAACTACGAGACCCAGTACTTC.

This clone occurred once. The CDR3 is CASSLGASGGNIQYF. CDR3 nucleotide sequence: TGTGCCAGCAGCTTAGGGGCTAGCGGGGGAAACATTCAGTACTTC. The rearrangement links TRBV7-9 to TRBJ2-4; 10 nucleotides align to TRBD2. The CDR3 runs to 15 residues. CDR1 is SEHNR and CDR2 is FQNEAQ in the germline V gene (reference sequence). The junction had 3 bases not matched to a gene; V was cut back by 1 base and J by 6 bases. The whole variable domain, remainder taken from reference TRBV7-9 and TRBJ2-4, is DTGVSQNPRHKITKRGQNVTFRCDPISEHNRLYWYRQTLGQGPEFLTYFQNEAQLEKSRLLSDRFSAERPKGSFSTLEIQRTEQGDSAMYLCASSLGASGGNIQYFGAGTRLSVL.

This sequence joins TRBV18 and TRBJ1-1; D is ambiguous. Trimming took 3 bases from V and 0 from J, leaving 11 bases between them. This CDR3 is 15 amino acids long. CDR1 is KGHSH, CDR2 LQKENI, per germline. The CDR3 region has the DNA TGTGCCAGCTCACCTCCCTCGAACATGAACACTGAAGCTTTCTTT. It codes for CASSPPSNMNTEAFF.

This CDR3 is CASREGTTNEKLFF. The CDR3 bases are TGTGCCAGTAGGGAGGGGACAACTAATGAAAAACTGTTTTTT. The chain joins TRBV19 to TRBJ1-4; the D gene is possibly TRBD1 (5 bases). CDR3 size: 14 residues. V was trimmed by 6 bases and J by 0 bases, leaving 8 bases between them. Germline V gene data show CDR1 as LNHDA and CDR2 as SQIVND (reference sequence).

This chain links TRBV19 with TRBJ2-3; TRBD2 agrees at 7 bases. CDR3 size: 15 residues. V was pared by 7 bases and J by 4 bases, with 11 bases of the junction left unmatched. In germline, CDR1 is LNHDA, CDR2 SQIVND (reference sequence). The CDR3 region has the DNA TGTGCCAGTACCAACCCCAGGGCGGGAGCAGATACGCAGTATTTT. This encodes CASTNPRAGADTQYF.

The chain is built from TRBV10-2 and TRBJ2-7; unclear D gene. V lost 4 bases and J 3 bases, leaving 7 bases between the germline ends. Germline values: CDR1 WSHSY, CDR2 SAAADI. The length of the CDR3 is 12 residues. The CDR3 DNA reads TGCGCCAGCAGTGCGGTTCACTACGAGCAGTACTTC. Residues: CASSAVHYEQYF.

J is TRBJ2-1 and V is TRBV5-4; 10 nucleotides match TRBD1. The CDR3 has 15 residues. V shed 4 bases, J shed 7 bases, and the junction held 8 bases outside the gene matches. Germline CDR1 and CDR2: SGHNT and YYREEE (reference sequence). CDR3 sequence (DNA): TGTGCCAGCAGCCCTGGACAGGGGGTTAATAATGAGCAGTTCTTC. It encodes CASSPGQGVNNEQFF.

V and J are TRBV7-2 and TRBJ2-7; 13 bases match TRBD2. V shed 3 bases, J shed 2 bases, and the junction held 1 base outside the gene matches. The germline CDR1 and CDR2 sequences are SGHTA and FQGNSA. The CDR3 is 15 residues long. The CDR3 is CASSLGLAGTYEQYF. DNA of the CDR3: TGTGCCAGCAGCTTGGGACTAGCGGGAACCTACGAGCAGTACTTC.

This CDR3 is CASSQDGVGGLGPWNEQFF. In DNA, the CDR3 is TGTGCCAGCAGCCAAGATGGTGTGGGGGGGCTAGGGCCATGGAATGAGCAGTTCTTC. The chain couples TRBV4-2 to TRBJ2-1, with D possibly TRBD2 on 7 matching bases. The germline CDR1 and CDR2 sequences are LGHNA and YNFKEQ. Trimming shortened V by 0 bases and J by 7 bases, and 25 bases separated the two germline ends. The CDR3 has 19 residues.

The chain has TRBV10-3 and TRBJ1-4; unclear D gene. V was trimmed by 3 bases and J by 6 bases, leaving 17 bases between them. Germline lookup yields CDR1 ENHRY and CDR2 SYGVKD. CDR3 length equals 16 residues. CDR3 nucleotide sequence: TGTGCCATCAGTGACCCTAGGGAGGTAGGCGATGAAAAACTGTTTTTT. Protein: CAISDPREVGDEKLFF.